Reported below is one TCR beta chain. Its antigen is not known. Germline CDR1 reads SQVTM; CDR2 reads ANQGSEA. The CDR3 totals 14 residues. This record comes from a study of CXCR3-negative and CXCR3-positive naive CD8 T cells. The study made its TRB cDNA libraries by 5' RACE, adding UMI labels. TCRdb re-called the 5' RACE reads; every CDR3 protein appears as one record, without DNA. This table holds roughly 99,000 distinct CDR3 sequences. Naive cells were sorted as CD45RO-, CCR7+, CD27+ and CD95-. Whole-study findings and limits: Relative to memory CD8+ cells, whose diversity was much lower, both naive subsets had comparably high diversity. CXCR3-expressing naive cells carried TRB CDR3s more hydrophobic than those of CXCR3-negative naive cells.

The specimen was naive CXCR3+ CD8+ T cells from blood. Noted subset: CD45RO-CCR7+CD27+CD95- naive CD8+ T cells expressing CXCR3 (TNR3+). This receptor was taken from a human donor in good health. Some clones in this sample may be carry-over from other donors' samples. The chain carries TRBV29-1 and TRBJ2-7; TCRdb outputs TRBD1, but without DNA this stays unchecked. This CDR3 is CSVVPQVSNYEQYF.